This T cell receptor (beta chain) was identified in a study of post-analysis software for immune sequencing data. On the study more broadly: Relapsing-remitting, secondary progressive and progressive-relapsing courses of multiple sclerosis were included. General study findings and limits: Patients showed TRBV5-6, TRBV5-1 and TRBV20-1 among about five TRBV segments more frequent than in controls. Multiple sclerosis patients had significantly lower normalized Chao1 diversity than controls. Strong co-clustering by F measure was seen for same-batch samples.

Unique molecular identifiers had been added to the TCR beta cDNA libraries. Out of about 0.95 to 10 million T cells, roughly 0.5 million cDNA molecules were generated. MiXCR, applied by TCRdb to the PCR reads, yields one record per CDR3 protein. The repertoire holds around 700,000 distinct CDR3 sequences, with about 60% as singletons. Of note for this clonotype: Its specificity is unknown.

V lost 4 bases and J lost 7, with 16 bases in between. CDR1 is LGHNA and CDR2 is YNFKEQ in the germline V gene. This CDR3 spans 14 amino acids. V gene TRBV4-2 combines with J gene TRBJ1-2; a weak D match, TRBD1 (5 bases). What was sequenced was blood. This clonotype originated in a girl aged 2 to 9 with multiple sclerosis. The CDR3 loop reads CASSLGRGARGYTF. As DNA, the CDR3 is TGTGCCAGCAGCCTAGGGAGGGGCGCGCGTGGCTACACCTTC.